This TCR beta chain was captured in a study of shared clonotypes between healthy human individuals. Across the whole study: Per donor, three plates held CD4 naive cells, three held CD4 memory, two held CD8 naive and one held CD8 memory. Overall study results and limits: Sample collection involved blood only; tissue repertoires are likely different.

Comment on this clone: Its antigen is currently unknown.

Adult donors, all healthy and HIV-negative, had no recent acute infections or vaccinations. There were only Caucasian adults among the donors, and all lived in Nashville, Tennessee. The assay was immunoSEQ multiplex PCR, and TCRdb's table has in-frame clones only and misses some. The top ten hold about 0.057% of the sample, which has around 600,000 clones, approximately 97% seen once. The germline V gene has CDR1 MDHEN and CDR2 SYDVKM. V was trimmed by 4 bases and J by 2 bases, leaving 12 bases between them. CDR3 length: 15 residues. The source material was naive CD4+ T cells sorted from blood. Regarding subset: CD45RA+ positively selected. This clonotype was obtained from a woman aged 30 to 39 in good health. V and J are TRBV28 and TRBJ2-4; D tentatively reads TRBD1 or TRBD2 (6 bases each). The CDR3 nucleotides read TGTGCCAGCAGTTCACCTGGGGGGCCCAAAAACATTCAGTACTTC. Its protein is CASSSPGGPKNIQYF.